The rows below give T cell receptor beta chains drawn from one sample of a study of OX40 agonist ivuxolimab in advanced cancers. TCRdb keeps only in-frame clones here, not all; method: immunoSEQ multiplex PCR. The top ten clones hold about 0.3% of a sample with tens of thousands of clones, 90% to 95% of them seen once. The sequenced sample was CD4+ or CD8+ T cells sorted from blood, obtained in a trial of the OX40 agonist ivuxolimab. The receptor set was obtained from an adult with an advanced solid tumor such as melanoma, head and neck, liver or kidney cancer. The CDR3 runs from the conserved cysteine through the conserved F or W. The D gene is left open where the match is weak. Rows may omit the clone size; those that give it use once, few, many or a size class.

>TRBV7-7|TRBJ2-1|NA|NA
CASSLAASSYNEQFF
TGTGCCAGCAGTTTAGCGGCCAGCTCCTACAATGAGCAGTTCTTC
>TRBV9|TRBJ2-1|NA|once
CASSEIWGDDEQFF
TGTGCCAGCAGCGAAATATGGGGGGATGATGAGCAGTTCTTC
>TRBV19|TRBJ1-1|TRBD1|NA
CASSLDRGAPREAFF
TGTGCCAGTAGTTTGGACAGGGGGGCCCCGCGAGAAGCTTTCTTT
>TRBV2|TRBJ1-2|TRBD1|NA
CASSELVTGAGYGYTF
TGTGCCAGCAGTGAATTGGTGACAGGGGCTGGCTATGGCTACACCTTC
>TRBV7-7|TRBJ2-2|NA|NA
CASSLEEFSGELFF
TGTGCTAGCAGCTTAGAGGAGTTTTCCGGGGAGCTGTTTTTT
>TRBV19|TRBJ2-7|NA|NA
CASSMVLSTYEQYF
TGTGCCAGTAGTATGGTGCTATCTACCTACGAGCAGTACTTC
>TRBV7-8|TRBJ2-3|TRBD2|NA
CASSTHRLAGAADTQYF
TGTGCCAGCAGCACCCACAGACTAGCGGGAGCGGCAGATACGCAGTATTTT
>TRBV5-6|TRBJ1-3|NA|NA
CASSLSGGRVNTIYF
TGTGCCAGCAGCTTGTCGGGGGGCAGGGTAAACACCATATATTTT
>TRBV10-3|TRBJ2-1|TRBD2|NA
CAIMDSGRGDEQFF
TGTGCCATCATGGATAGCGGGAGAGGGGATGAGCAGTTCTTC
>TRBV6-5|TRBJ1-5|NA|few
CASSWDINQPQHF
TGTGCCAGCAGTTGGGACATCAATCAGCCCCAGCATTTT
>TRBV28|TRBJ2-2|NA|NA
CASSFPDSPGTGELFF
TGTGCCAGCAGTTTTCCCGACAGTCCAGGCACCGGGGAGCTGTTTTTT
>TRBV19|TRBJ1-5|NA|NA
CASKGLGSNQPQHF
TGTGCCAGTAAGGGCCTTGGGAGCAATCAGCCCCAGCATTTT
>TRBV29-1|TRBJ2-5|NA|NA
CSVERQPQETQYF
TGCAGCGTTGAAAGACAGCCCCAAGAGACCCAGTACTTC
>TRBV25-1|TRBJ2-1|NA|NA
CASSPDRSSYNEQFF
TGTGCCAGCAGTCCAGACAGGAGCTCCTACAATGAGCAGTTCTTC
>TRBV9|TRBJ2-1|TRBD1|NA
CASSPRQGQGFYNEQFF
TGTGCCAGCAGCCCTAGACAGGGACAGGGGTTTTACAATGAGCAGTTCTTC
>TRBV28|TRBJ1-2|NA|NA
CASSPQGNYGYTF
TGTGCCAGCAGCCCACAGGGCAACTATGGCTACACCTTC
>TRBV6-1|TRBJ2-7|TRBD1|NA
CASTIDRANYEQYF
TGTGCCAGCACCATAGACAGGGCGAATTACGAGCAGTACTTC
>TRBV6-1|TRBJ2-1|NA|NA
CASNHQLSFDEQFF
TGTGCCAGCAATCACCAACTAAGTTTCGATGAGCAGTTCTTC
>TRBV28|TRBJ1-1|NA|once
CASSLYGNTEAFF
TGTGCCAGCAGTTTATACGGGAACACTGAAGCTTTCTTT
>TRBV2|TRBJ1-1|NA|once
CASSGQANTEAFF
TGTGCCAGCAGCGGTCAAGCGAACACTGAAGCTTTCTTT
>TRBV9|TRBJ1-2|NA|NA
CASSVAFGGVGYTF
TGTGCCAGCAGCGTAGCTTTCGGGGGGGTCGGCTACACCTTC
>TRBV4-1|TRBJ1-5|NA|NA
CASSQATDYSNQPQHF
TGCGCCAGCAGCCAAGCGACAGACTATAGCAATCAGCCCCAGCATTTT
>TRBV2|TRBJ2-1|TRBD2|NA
CASSPTSDNYNEQFF
TGTGCCAGCAGTCCGACTAGCGATAATTACAATGAGCAGTTCTTC
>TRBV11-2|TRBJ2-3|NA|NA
CASHLGRELTDTQYF
TGTGCCAGCCACCTAGGGCGGGAACTCACAGATACGCAGTATTTT
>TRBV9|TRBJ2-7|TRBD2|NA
CASSVSGRFRSEQYF
TGTGCCAGCAGCGTTAGCGGGAGGTTTAGGAGCGAGCAGTACTTC
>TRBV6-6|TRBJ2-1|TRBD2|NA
CASSTSGDGSFF
TGTGCCAGCAGCACTAGCGGGGACGGATCGTTCTTC
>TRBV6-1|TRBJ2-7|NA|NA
CASSVQGAGYEQYF
TGTGCCAGCAGTGTTCAAGGGGCCGGCTACGAGCAGTACTTC
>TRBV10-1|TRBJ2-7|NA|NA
CASSGNGWEQYF
TGCGCCAGCAGTGGTAATGGATGGGAGCAGTACTTC
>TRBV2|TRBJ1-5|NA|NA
CASSEVRVNQPQHF
TGTGCCAGCAGTGAAGTTCGAGTAAATCAGCCCCAGCATTTT
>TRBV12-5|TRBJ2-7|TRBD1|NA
CASGLVLGQGTYEQYF
TGTGCTAGTGGTTTGGTACTGGGACAGGGGACCTACGAGCAGTACTTC
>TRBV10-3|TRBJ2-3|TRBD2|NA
CAISGAFTSGRTDTQYF
TGTGCCATCAGTGGGGCCTTCACTAGCGGGAGGACAGATACGCAGTATTTT
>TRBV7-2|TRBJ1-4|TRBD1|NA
CASSKGQGHEKLFF
TGTGCCAGCAGCAAGGGACAGGGTCATGAAAAACTGTTTTTT
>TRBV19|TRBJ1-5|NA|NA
CASSRQDTPSNQPQHF
TGTGCCAGTAGCCGACAGGACACCCCTAGCAATCAGCCCCAGCATTTT
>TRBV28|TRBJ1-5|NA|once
CASIGRNQPQHF
TGTGCCAGCATAGGGCGGAATCAGCCCCAGCATTTT
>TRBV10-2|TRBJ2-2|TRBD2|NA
CASSEVREAELFF
TGCGCCAGCAGTGAAGTCCGGGAGGCGGAGCTGTTTTTT
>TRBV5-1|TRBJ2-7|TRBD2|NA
CASSFQTSGRERSEQYF
TGCGCCAGCAGCTTCCAGACTAGCGGGAGGGAACGGAGCGAGCAGTACTTC